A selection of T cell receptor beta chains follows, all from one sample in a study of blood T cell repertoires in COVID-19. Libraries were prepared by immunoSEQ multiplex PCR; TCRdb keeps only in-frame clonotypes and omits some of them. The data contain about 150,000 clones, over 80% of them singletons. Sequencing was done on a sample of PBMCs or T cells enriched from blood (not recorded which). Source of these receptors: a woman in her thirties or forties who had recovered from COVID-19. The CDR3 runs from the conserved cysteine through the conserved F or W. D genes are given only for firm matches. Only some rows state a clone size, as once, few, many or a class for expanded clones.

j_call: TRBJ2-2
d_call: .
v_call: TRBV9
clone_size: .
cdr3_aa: CASSRQNTGELFF
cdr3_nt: TGTGCCAGCAGCCGACAGAACACCGGGGAGCTGTTTTTT

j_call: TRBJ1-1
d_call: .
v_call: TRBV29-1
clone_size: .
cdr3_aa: CSVGNFEAFF
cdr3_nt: TGCAGCGTCGGGAATTTTGAAGCTTTCTTT

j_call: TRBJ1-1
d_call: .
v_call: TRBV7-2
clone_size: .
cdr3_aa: CASSFAGEAFF
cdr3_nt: TGTGCCAGCAGCTTCGCAGGGGAAGCTTTCTTT

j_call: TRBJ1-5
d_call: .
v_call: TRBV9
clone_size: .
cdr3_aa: CASSVVKKGDQPQHF
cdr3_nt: TGTGCCAGCAGCGTAGTGAAGAAGGGGGATCAGCCCCAGCATTTT

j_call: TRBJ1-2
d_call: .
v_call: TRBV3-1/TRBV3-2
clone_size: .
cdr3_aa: CASSQEKQISGGYTF
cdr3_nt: TGTGCCAGCAGCCAAGAGAAGCAGATTAGCGGTGGCTACACCTTC

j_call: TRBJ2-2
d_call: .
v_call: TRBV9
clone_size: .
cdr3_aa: CASSVGPERLNTGELFF
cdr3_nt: TGTGCCAGCAGCGTAGGCCCTGAGAGATTGAACACCGGGGAGCTGTTTTTT

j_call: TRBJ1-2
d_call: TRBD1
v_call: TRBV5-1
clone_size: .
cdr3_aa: CASSYQRGRPVGYTF
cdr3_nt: TGCGCCAGCAGTTACCAAAGGGGGCGGCCCGTTGGCTACACCTTC

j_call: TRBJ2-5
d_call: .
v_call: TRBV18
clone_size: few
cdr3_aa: CASSPRQQETQYF
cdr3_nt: TGTGCCAGCTCACCACGACAGCAAGAGACCCAGTACTTC

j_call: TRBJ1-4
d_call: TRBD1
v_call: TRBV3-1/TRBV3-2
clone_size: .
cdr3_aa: CASSLDRGGGEKLFF
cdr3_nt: TGTGCCAGCAGCCTGGACAGGGGTGGTGGTGAAAAACTGTTTTTT

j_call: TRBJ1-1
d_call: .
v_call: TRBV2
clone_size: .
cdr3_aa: CASGRSTAMNTEAFF
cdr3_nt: TGTGCCAGCGGGAGGTCGACAGCTATGAACACTGAAGCTTTCTTT

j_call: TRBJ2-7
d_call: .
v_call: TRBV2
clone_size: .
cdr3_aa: CATRQAYEQYF
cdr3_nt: TGTGCCACCAGACAGGCCTACGAGCAGTACTTC

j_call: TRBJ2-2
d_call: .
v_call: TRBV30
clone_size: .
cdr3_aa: CAWSELFPMVAGELFF
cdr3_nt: TGTGCCTGGAGTGAACTTTTCCCTATGGTGGCCGGGGAGCTGTTTTTT

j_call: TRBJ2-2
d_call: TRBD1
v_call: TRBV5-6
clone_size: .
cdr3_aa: CASSSLGQGTTGELFF
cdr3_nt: TGTGCCAGCAGTTCCCTCGGACAGGGGACCACCGGGGAGCTGTTTTTT

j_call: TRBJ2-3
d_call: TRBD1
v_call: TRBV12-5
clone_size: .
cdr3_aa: CASGLVTGAETDTQYF
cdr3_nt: TGTGCTAGTGGTTTGGTAACAGGGGCGGAGACAGATACGCAGTATTTT

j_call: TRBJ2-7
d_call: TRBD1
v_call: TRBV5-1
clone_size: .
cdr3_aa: CASRDGTGSYEQYF
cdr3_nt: TGCGCCAGCAGAGACGGGACAGGCTCCTACGAGCAGTACTTC

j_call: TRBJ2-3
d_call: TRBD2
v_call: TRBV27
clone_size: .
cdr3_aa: CASSPWGGSTDTQYF
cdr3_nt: TGTGCCAGCAGCCCTTGGGGGGGAAGCACAGATACGCAGTATTTT

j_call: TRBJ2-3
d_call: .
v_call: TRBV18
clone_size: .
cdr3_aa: CASSLARETDTQYF
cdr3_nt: TGTGCCAGCTCGCTAGCCCGGGAGACAGATACGCAGTATTTT

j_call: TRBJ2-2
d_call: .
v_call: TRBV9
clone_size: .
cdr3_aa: CATEALNTGELFF
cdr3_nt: TGTGCCACAGAGGCTCTAAACACCGGGGAGCTGTTTTTT

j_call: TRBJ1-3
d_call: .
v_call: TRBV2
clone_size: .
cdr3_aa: CARATGDSGNTIYF
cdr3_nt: TGTGCCCGAGCGACAGGTGACTCTGGAAACACCATATATTTT

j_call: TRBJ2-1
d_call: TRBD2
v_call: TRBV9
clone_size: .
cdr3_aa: CASTKTSGGINEQFF
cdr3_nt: TGTGCCAGCACTAAGACTAGCGGGGGAATCAATGAGCAGTTCTTC

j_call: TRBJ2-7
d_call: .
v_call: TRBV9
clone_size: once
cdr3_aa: CASSVDGSSYEQYF
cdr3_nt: TGTGCCAGCAGCGTAGACGGGTCCTCCTACGAGCAGTACTTC

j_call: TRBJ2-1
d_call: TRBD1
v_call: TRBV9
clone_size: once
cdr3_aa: CASSVDRGAIDEQFF
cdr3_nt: TGTGCCAGCAGCGTAGACAGGGGGGCGATCGATGAGCAGTTCTTC

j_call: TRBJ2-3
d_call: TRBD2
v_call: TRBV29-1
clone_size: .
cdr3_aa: CSVEGGGASTDTQYF
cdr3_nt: TGCAGCGTTGAAGGCGGGGGGGCTAGCACAGATACGCAGTATTTT

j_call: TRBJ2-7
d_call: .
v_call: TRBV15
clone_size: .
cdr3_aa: CATSRDSFIREPYEQYF
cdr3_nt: TGTGCCACCAGCAGAGATTCGTTCATCCGTGAGCCCTACGAGCAGTACTTC

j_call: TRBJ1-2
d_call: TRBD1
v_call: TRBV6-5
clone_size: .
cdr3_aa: CASSYRRTGSPYGYTF
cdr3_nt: TGTGCCAGCAGTTACCGGCGGACAGGGTCCCCCTATGGCTACACCTTC

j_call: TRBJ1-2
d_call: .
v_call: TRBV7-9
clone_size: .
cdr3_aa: CASSLAAGGRDGYTF
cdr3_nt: TGTGCCAGCAGCTTAGCCGCCGGGGGGAGAGATGGCTACACCTTC